Listed here are 9 T cell receptor beta chains from one sample, sequenced in a study of T cells in Graves' hyperthyroidism and ophthalmopathy. RNA transcripts provided the source from which TCR beta CDR3 regions were amplified. HTBI primers were the set used in a first-round RT-PCR of the TCR CDR3. TCRdb redid the calling of the multiplex PCR reads with MiXCR, one entry per CDR3 protein. Seen here are hundreds of thousands of distinct CDR3 sequences, approximately 25% observed once, and the top ten hold 11%. The sequenced sample was blood. The receptor set was obtained from a woman in her twenties or thirties with Graves' ophthalmopathy.

This clonotype was observed many times. The chain employs TRBV2 and TRBJ2-1, with D possibly matching TRBD1 (7 bases). V lost 6 bases and J 7 bases, leaving 16 bases between the germline ends. This CDR3 has 14 residues. Germline CDR1 is SNHLY and CDR2 is FYNNEI. For the CDR3, the DNA is TGTGCCAGCAGGGACGAGACAGGGAGGAATGAGCAGTTCTTC. This gives the protein CASRDETGRNEQFF.

This clonotype showed up just a few times. The J gene is TRBJ2-7, the V gene TRBV30, with a weak D call TRBD2 (6 bases). The CDR3 runs 13 residues. V lost 2 bases and J 7 bases, leaving 15 bases between the germline ends. CDR1 is GTSNPN, CDR2 SVGIG, per germline (reference sequence). The CDR3 loop reads CAWSLDTEGEQYF. In DNA form, the CDR3 reads TGTGCCTGGAGTCTGGACACGGAGGGGGAGCAGTACTTC.

Points on this clonotype: A much more abundant neighbour one base away suggests this may be a read error. The CDR3 bases are TGTGCCAGCAGTGAACTGATCTTACAGGGCCTCAGCTCCTACGGGCAGTACTTC. This codes for CASSELILQGLSSYGQYF. This chain joins TRBV2 and TRBJ2-7; perhaps TRBD1 as D (6 bases). The CDR3 has 18 amino acids. Germline V lookup: CDR1 SNHLY, CDR2 FYNNEI.

The chain recombines TRBV19 with TRBJ2-7, with unresolved D. Germline CDR1 LNHDA, CDR2 SQIVND (reference sequence). CDR3 size: 13 residues. The ends were cut back, 3 bases at V and 0 bases at J, with 6 bases in the middle. CDR3 protein: CASSIYHSYEQYF. CDR3 bases: TGTGCCAGTAGTATCTACCACTCCTACGAGCAGTACTTC.

With respect to this clonotype: Its ends do not fully match the called genes, so a read error is possible. The V and J genes are TRBV28 and TRBJ2-7; D unclear. The CDR3 totals 13 residues. The germline gives CDR1 MDHEN, CDR2 SYDVKM. The CDR3 DNA reads as TGTGCCAGCACACTGGCAGATCCCTACGAGCAGCACTTC. Translation: CASTLADPYEQHF.

This CDR3 reads CASIQIGGGGSGANVLTF. CDR3 sequence (DNA): TGTGCCAGCATCCAAATAGGAGGAGGGGGCTCTGGGGCCAACGTCCTGACTTTC. The chain is built from TRBV12-3 or TRBV12-4 and TRBJ2-6, with D perhaps being TRBD1 or TRBD2 (6 bases each). The ends were cut back, 7 bases at V and 0 bases at J, with 19 bases in the middle. The CDR3 extends over 18 amino acids.

Concerning this clonotype itself: This clone may be a read error of a much larger clone one base away. The DNA of the CDR3 is TGTGCCAGCAGTGAGCACGAGCAGTACTTC. Translated, it gives CASSEHEQYF. The chain uses TRBV2 and TRBJ2-7; D is undetermined. This CDR3 region has 10 residues. Looked up from germline, CDR1 is SNHLY and CDR2 is FYNNEI. The ends were cut back, 3 bases at V and 5 bases at J, with 2 bases in the middle.

This clonotype has more than one count but fewer than ten. V usage is TRBV27 and J usage is TRBJ1-6, with D tentatively TRBD1 (5 bases). The CDR3 covers 14 residues. Germline CDR1 reads MNHEY; CDR2 reads SMNVEV (reference sequence). Trimming took 3 bases from V and 7 from J, leaving 10 bases between them. CDR3 sequence (DNA): TGTGCCAGCAGTTTCCGGGACCAAAATTCACCCCTCCACTTT. Translated: CASSFRDQNSPLHF.

This clonotype was observed many times. V and J are TRBV25-1 and TRBJ2-5, with D hard to call. Germline CDR1 and CDR2: MGHDK and SYGVNS. The CDR3 has 14 amino acids. V dropped 1 base and J dropped 1 base, with 7 bases sitting between them. CDR3 protein: CASSELTVQETQYF. In DNA form, the CDR3 reads TGTGCCAGCAGTGAATTAACAGTCCAAGAGACCCAGTACTTC.